The rows below give T cell receptor beta chains drawn from one sample of a study of OX40 agonist ivuxolimab in advanced cancers. The repertoire was sequenced with immunoSEQ multiplex PCR; TCRdb's copy has only in-frame clones and lacks some. The sample holds over 85,000 clones, 90% seen once. Sample: CD4+ or CD8+ T cells sorted from blood, taken in a trial of the OX40 agonist ivuxolimab. These receptors all stem from an adult with an advanced solid tumor such as melanoma, head and neck, liver or kidney cancer. Both conserved end residues are part of each CDR3. The order of the fields is CDR3 protein, CDR3 DNA, V gene, J gene, clone size, D gene. A D gene is named only where the DNA matches it firmly. Clone size is stated in some rows and not others, as once, few, many or a class when expanded.

cdr3_aa: CASSFLRISYEQYF; cdr3_nt: TGTGCCAGCAGCTTTTTACGTATCTCCTACGAGCAGTACTTC; v_call: TRBV5-5; j_call: TRBJ2-7; clone_size: NA; d_call: NA
cdr3_aa: CASSLLGGHGSGNTIYF; cdr3_nt: TGCGCCAGCAGCTTGTTAGGGGGACACGGCTCTGGAAACACCATATATTTT; v_call: TRBV5-1; j_call: TRBJ1-3; clone_size: NA; d_call: NA
cdr3_aa: CASSPYGAGGGEAFF; cdr3_nt: TGTGCCAGCAGCCCCTATGGGGCCGGGGGGGGTGAAGCTTTCTTT; v_call: TRBV7-2; j_call: TRBJ1-1; clone_size: NA; d_call: NA
cdr3_aa: CASSPRETSGSGNEQFF; cdr3_nt: TGTGCCAGCAGCCCCAGAGAAACTAGCGGGAGTGGAAATGAGCAGTTCTTC; v_call: TRBV7-8; j_call: TRBJ2-1; clone_size: NA; d_call: TRBD2
cdr3_aa: CASSLVASNSNQPQHF; cdr3_nt: TGTGCCAGCAGCTTAGTGGCCAGTAATAGCAATCAGCCCCAGCATTTT; v_call: TRBV7-2; j_call: TRBJ1-5; clone_size: once; d_call: NA
cdr3_aa: CASSRDRVHEQYF; cdr3_nt: TGTGCCAGCAGCCGGGACAGGGTCCACGAGCAGTACTTC; v_call: TRBV2; j_call: TRBJ2-7; clone_size: NA; d_call: TRBD1
cdr3_aa: CSAGQGYNEQFF; cdr3_nt: TGCAGCGCCGGACAGGGCTACAATGAGCAGTTCTTC; v_call: TRBV29-1; j_call: TRBJ2-1; clone_size: NA; d_call: TRBD1
cdr3_aa: CAWSDGGGYTF; cdr3_nt: TGTGCCTGGAGTGATGGGGGTGGCTACACCTTC; v_call: TRBV30; j_call: TRBJ1-2; clone_size: NA; d_call: NA
cdr3_aa: CASSSESMNTEAFF; cdr3_nt: TGTGCCAGCAGTTCTGAGTCAATGAACACTGAAGCTTTCTTT; v_call: TRBV11-3; j_call: TRBJ1-1; clone_size: NA; d_call: NA
cdr3_aa: CSVARGTGVSTGGYTF; cdr3_nt: TGCAGCGTTGCGCGGGGAACAGGGGTTTCAACTGGAGGCTACACCTTC; v_call: TRBV29-1; j_call: TRBJ1-2; clone_size: NA; d_call: TRBD1
cdr3_aa: CAWSVLELREGDTQYF; cdr3_nt: TGTGCCTGGAGTGTACTGGAATTGCGGGAGGGAGATACGCAGTATTTT; v_call: TRBV30; j_call: TRBJ2-3; clone_size: NA; d_call: TRBD2
cdr3_aa: CASRAGQGAEKLFF; cdr3_nt: TGTGCCAGCAGAGCAGGACAGGGGGCGGAAAAACTGTTTTTT; v_call: TRBV6-1; j_call: TRBJ1-4; clone_size: NA; d_call: TRBD1
cdr3_aa: CASSPKQGVGGNTIYF; cdr3_nt: TGTGCCAGCAGCCCCAAACAGGGGGTGGGAGGAAACACCATATATTTT; v_call: TRBV9; j_call: TRBJ1-3; clone_size: NA; d_call: TRBD1
cdr3_aa: CASGQRETQYF; cdr3_nt: TGTGCCAGTGGACAGAGGGAGACCCAGTACTTC; v_call: TRBV11-3; j_call: TRBJ2-5; clone_size: NA; d_call: NA
cdr3_aa: CASSLMGLADRTFNEQFF; cdr3_nt: TGTGCCAGCAGCTTAATGGGACTAGCGGATCGTACCTTCAATGAGCAGTTCTTC; v_call: TRBV7-2; j_call: TRBJ2-1; clone_size: once; d_call: TRBD2
cdr3_aa: CASSLGGDAYGYTF; cdr3_nt: TGTGCCAGCAGCTTGGGTGGGGATGCTTATGGCTACACCTTC; v_call: TRBV5-5; j_call: TRBJ1-2; clone_size: few; d_call: NA
cdr3_aa: CASSLSQIGEKLFF; cdr3_nt: TGCGCCAGCAGCCTAAGCCAAATCGGGGAAAAACTGTTTTTT; v_call: TRBV5-1; j_call: TRBJ1-4; clone_size: once; d_call: NA
cdr3_aa: CASSLQGDGPGYTF; cdr3_nt: TGTGCCAGCAGCCTTCAGGGGGATGGTCCGGGCTACACCTTC; v_call: TRBV14; j_call: TRBJ1-2; clone_size: NA; d_call: TRBD1
cdr3_aa: CASSVSGANVLTF; cdr3_nt: TGTGCCAGCAGCGTTTCTGGGGCCAACGTCCTGACTTTC; v_call: TRBV9; j_call: TRBJ2-6; clone_size: NA; d_call: NA
cdr3_aa: CASSFEGMSTDTQYF; cdr3_nt: TGTGCCAGCAGCTTCGAGGGAATGAGCACAGATACGCAGTATTTT; v_call: TRBV11-3; j_call: TRBJ2-3; clone_size: NA; d_call: NA
cdr3_aa: CASSSGVGYGREQYF; cdr3_nt: TGTGCCAGCAGCTCGGGGGTAGGTTACGGACGGGAGCAGTACTTC; v_call: TRBV7-2; j_call: TRBJ2-7; clone_size: NA; d_call: NA
cdr3_aa: CASSLQGINEKLFF; cdr3_nt: TGTGCCAGCAGCTTACAGGGGATTAATGAAAAACTGTTTTTT; v_call: TRBV5-4; j_call: TRBJ1-4; clone_size: NA; d_call: TRBD1
cdr3_aa: CASSQQEWYSNQPQHF; cdr3_nt: TGTGCCAGCAGTCAACAGGAATGGTATAGCAATCAGCCCCAGCATTTT; v_call: TRBV28; j_call: TRBJ1-5; clone_size: NA; d_call: NA
cdr3_aa: CASRIGIFSNQPQHF; cdr3_nt: TGTGCCAGTAGAATCGGGATCTTTAGCAATCAGCCCCAGCATTTT; v_call: TRBV19; j_call: TRBJ1-5; clone_size: NA; d_call: NA
cdr3_aa: CASSLRGTGEGDTQYF; cdr3_nt: TGTGCCAGCAGCTTAAGGGGGACAGGGGAAGGAGATACGCAGTATTTT; v_call: TRBV11-2; j_call: TRBJ2-3; clone_size: NA; d_call: TRBD1
cdr3_aa: CASSLRSGAYEQYF; cdr3_nt: TGTGCCAGCAGCTTACGCAGCGGAGCCTACGAGCAGTACTTC; v_call: TRBV11-3; j_call: TRBJ2-7; clone_size: NA; d_call: NA
cdr3_aa: CAWSDDPEGEKLFF; cdr3_nt: TGTGCCTGGAGTGACGACCCTGAGGGGGAAAAACTGTTTTTT; v_call: TRBV30; j_call: TRBJ1-4; clone_size: NA; d_call: NA
cdr3_aa: CASSEGDLTGKLFF; cdr3_nt: TGCGCCAGCAGTGAGGGGGATCTTACAGGAAAACTGTTTTTT; v_call: TRBV10-1; j_call: TRBJ1-4; clone_size: NA; d_call: NA
cdr3_aa: CASSPRGGGNTEAFF; cdr3_nt: TGTGCCAGCAGTCCCCGTGGGGGGGGGAACACTGAAGCTTTCTTT; v_call: TRBV6-5; j_call: TRBJ1-1; clone_size: NA; d_call: NA
cdr3_aa: CASSWDRATGELFF; cdr3_nt: TGTGCCAGCAGCTGGGACAGGGCCACCGGGGAGCTGTTTTTT; v_call: TRBV11-1; j_call: TRBJ2-2; clone_size: NA; d_call: TRBD1
cdr3_aa: CASRGQVLTEAFF; cdr3_nt: TGTGCCAGTAGGGGACAGGTCCTAACTGAAGCTTTCTTT; v_call: TRBV19; j_call: TRBJ1-1; clone_size: NA; d_call: TRBD1
cdr3_aa: CASSGTTSGNLGNEQFF; cdr3_nt: TGTGCCAGCAGCGGGACGACTAGCGGGAATCTGGGGAATGAGCAGTTCTTC; v_call: TRBV9; j_call: TRBJ2-1; clone_size: NA; d_call: TRBD2
cdr3_aa: CASSVGGGQETQYF; cdr3_nt: TGTGCCAGCAGCGTAGGGGGGGGCCAAGAGACCCAGTACTTC; v_call: TRBV9; j_call: TRBJ2-5; clone_size: NA; d_call: TRBD2
cdr3_aa: CASSLGLGVTGELFF; cdr3_nt: TGTGCCAGCAGTTTAGGCTTGGGGGTCACCGGGGAGCTGTTTTTT; v_call: TRBV27; j_call: TRBJ2-2; clone_size: NA; d_call: NA
cdr3_aa: CASSQAYGLATDTQYF; cdr3_nt: TGCGCCAGCAGCCAAGCGTATGGACTAGCTACAGATACGCAGTATTTT; v_call: TRBV4-3; j_call: TRBJ2-3; clone_size: NA; d_call: TRBD2
cdr3_aa: CASSIGGGQETQYF; cdr3_nt: TGTGCCAGTAGTATAGGAGGGGGCCAAGAGACCCAGTACTTC; v_call: TRBV19; j_call: TRBJ2-5; clone_size: NA; d_call: NA
cdr3_aa: CASSPDGLAGENSEQFF; cdr3_nt: TGTGCCAGCAGCCCAGATGGGCTAGCGGGTGAAAATAGTGAGCAGTTCTTC; v_call: TRBV7-2; j_call: TRBJ2-1; clone_size: NA; d_call: TRBD2
cdr3_aa: CASSPSGGQGTYEQYF; cdr3_nt: TGTGCCAGCTCACCTTCGGGGGGACAGGGGACCTACGAGCAGTACTTC; v_call: TRBV18; j_call: TRBJ2-7; clone_size: NA; d_call: TRBD1
cdr3_aa: CASSRRTGDFGTDTQYF; cdr3_nt: TGCGCCAGCAGCCGTCGGACAGGGGACTTCGGCACAGATACGCAGTATTTT; v_call: TRBV4-3; j_call: TRBJ2-3; clone_size: NA; d_call: TRBD1
cdr3_aa: CASSPQGYQPQHF; cdr3_nt: TGTGCCAGCAGTCCACAGGGTTATCAGCCCCAGCATTTT; v_call: TRBV6-6; j_call: TRBJ1-5; clone_size: NA; d_call: NA
cdr3_aa: CASSSNRGTEAFF; cdr3_nt: TGTGCCAGTAGTTCCAACAGGGGTACTGAAGCTTTCTTT; v_call: TRBV19; j_call: TRBJ1-1; clone_size: NA; d_call: TRBD1
cdr3_aa: CASSSGLNTQYF; cdr3_nt: TGCGCCAGCAGCTCGGGACTAAATACGCAGTATTTT; v_call: TRBV5-1; j_call: TRBJ2-3; clone_size: NA; d_call: TRBD2
cdr3_aa: CAWSLGLASGGELFF; cdr3_nt: TGTGCCTGGAGTTTGGGACTAGCGAGTGGCGGGGAGCTGTTTTTT; v_call: TRBV30; j_call: TRBJ2-2; clone_size: NA; d_call: TRBD2
cdr3_aa: CASSLRDSKYNEQFF; cdr3_nt: TGTGCCAGCAGCCTTCGGGACAGTAAATACAATGAGCAGTTCTTC; v_call: TRBV7-8; j_call: TRBJ2-1; clone_size: NA; d_call: TRBD1
cdr3_aa: CASSLQGSGTEAFF; cdr3_nt: TGTGCCAGCAGTTTACAGGGGTCTGGGACTGAAGCTTTCTTT; v_call: TRBV6-6; j_call: TRBJ1-1; clone_size: NA; d_call: TRBD1
cdr3_aa: CASSFSTPGGSQFF; cdr3_nt: TGTGCCAGCAGTTTCTCGACACCGGGCGGCTCACAGTTCTTC; v_call: TRBV28; j_call: TRBJ2-1; clone_size: NA; d_call: NA
cdr3_aa: CASSFSGDTGELFF; cdr3_nt: TGCGCCAGCAGCTTTTCCGGAGACACCGGGGAGCTGTTTTTT; v_call: TRBV5-1; j_call: TRBJ2-2; clone_size: NA; d_call: NA
cdr3_aa: CASSWDGVGDTQYF; cdr3_nt: TGTGCCAGCAGCTGGGACGGTGTGGGAGATACGCAGTATTTT; v_call: TRBV6-1; j_call: TRBJ2-3; clone_size: NA; d_call: NA
cdr3_aa: CAWSVRGFGISPLHF; cdr3_nt: TGTGCCTGGAGTGTAAGGGGATTCGGGATTTCACCCCTCCACTTT; v_call: TRBV30; j_call: TRBJ1-6; clone_size: NA; d_call: NA
cdr3_aa: CASTRAGRETDTQYF; cdr3_nt: TGTGCCAGCACCCGGGCGGGGCGGGAGACTGATACGCAGTATTTT; v_call: TRBV7-9; j_call: TRBJ2-3; clone_size: NA; d_call: TRBD2